This T cell receptor beta chain was found in a study of spatial heterogeneity in lung cancer. The study's findings and limits: Tumor mutation count correlated with how many alpha and beta TCRs expanded intratumorally.

TCRdb itself ran the 5' RACE reads through MiXCR, one entry per CDR3 protein. Of over 14,000 distinct CDR3 sequences listed, approximately 7.4% are singletons. The time point was: sample taken at primary tumor resection. This clonotype is termed medium-sized. Its antigen is not known. This TCR came from a male donor with early-stage non-small cell lung cancer. Sample: lung tumor tissue, taken at surgery.

CDR3 protein: CASRATGQGVTGELFF. The CDR3 nucleotides are TGTGCCAGCAGAGCTACAGGACAGGGGGTCACCGGGGAGCTGTTTTTT. The chain recombines TRBV27 with TRBJ2-2, with 10 positions matching TRBD1. CDR1 and CDR2 from the germline V gene are MNHEY and SMNVEV (reference sequence). V lost 6 bases to trimming and J lost 4 bases; unmatched junction nucleotides: 8. The length of the CDR3 is 16 residues.